These T cell receptor beta chains were read from a single sample in a study of technical replicates of blood from a handful of donors. Clones were read by immunoSEQ multiplex PCR, and TCRdb kept only the in-frame ones, dropping some. The sample lists about 72,000 clones; around 95% were seen once. Sequencing was carried out using T cells isolated from PBMCs. Source of these receptors: a human donor in good health. Each CDR3 is given with its conserved first and last residue. Each record gives: V gene, clone size, CDR3 length, D gene, J gene, CDR3 DNA, CDR3 protein. D genes are given only for firm matches. Not every row has a clone size; where given, it reads once, few, many or a size class.

TRBV28	once	15	.	TRBJ1-5	TGTGCCAGCAGCCTCCTTAAAGGGGGGGGATGGGCCCAGCATTTT	CASSLLKGGGWAQHF
TRBV5-1	.	16	TRBD1	TRBJ1-3	TGCGCCAGCAGCAAGGTACAGGGGGCTTTCGGAAACACCATATATTTT	CASSKVQGAFGNTIYF
TRBV25-1	.	13	.	TRBJ2-5	TGTGCCAGCAGTGGTCGGAGCCAAGAGACCCAGTACTTC	CASSGRSQETQYF
TRBV9	once	15	TRBD1	TRBJ2-7	TGTGCCAGCAGCGCCCCGGGGACAGGGGTTACCGAGCAGTACTTC	CASSAPGTGVTEQYF
TRBV5-1	.	17	.	TRBJ1-1	TGCGCCAGCAGCTTGGCAGGGTTGGATTACATGAACACTGAAGCTTTCTTT	CASSLAGLDYMNTEAFF
TRBV7-2	.	14	TRBD1	TRBJ2-7	TGTGCCAGCAGCCTAGACAGGGTCTCCTACGAGCAGTACTTC	CASSLDRVSYEQYF
TRBV6-5	.	12	.	TRBJ2-3	TGTGCCAGCAGTTACGGCAAAAATACGCAGTATTTT	CASSYGKNTQYF
TRBV28	.	15	TRBD2	TRBJ2-3	TGTGCCAGCAGTACCACTAGCGGGAGTAGGGATACGCAGTATTTT	CASSTTSGSRDTQYF
TRBV5-1	.	14	TRBD2	TRBJ2-7	TGCGCCAGCAGCTCAGGCGGGAGGGACTACGAGCAGTACTTC	CASSSGGRDYEQYF
TRBV30	.	13	.	TRBJ1-1	TGTGCCTGGTACAGGAACATCCACACTGAAGCTTTCTTT	CAWYRNIHTEAFF
TRBV4-1	many	13	.	TRBJ1-2	TGCGCCAGCAGCCAAGATCGTGACTATGGCTACACCTTC	CASSQDRDYGYTF
TRBV15	.	14	TRBD1	TRBJ1-4	TGTGCCACCACCCCGGGACAGGGGGATGAAAAACTGTTTTTT	CATTPGQGDEKLFF
TRBV25-1	.	15	TRBD1	TRBJ2-1	TGTGCCAGCAGTGAAAGGGGGACAGTGGTGGGAGAGCAGTTCTTC	CASSERGTVVGEQFF
TRBV7-2	once	15	TRBD1	TRBJ1-5	TGTGCCAGCAGCTTTGGGGGACAGAGCCATCAGCCCCAGCATTTT	CASSFGGQSHQPQHF
TRBV19	.	15	.	TRBJ2-7	TGTGCCAGTAGTATACCCCCCCCAGTCACCTACGAGCAGTACTTC	CASSIPPPVTYEQYF
TRBV15	.	13	.	TRBJ2-4	TGTGCCACCAGCGGACAATTAGGTGACATTCAGTACTTC	CATSGQLGDIQYF
TRBV4-1	.	17	TRBD1	TRBJ2-7	TGCGCCAGCAGCCACCTTGGCGGGACAGGGGGATTTAACGAGCAGTACTTC	CASSHLGGTGGFNEQYF
TRBV7-9	.	17	TRBD2	TRBJ2-5	TGTGCCAGCAGCTGGGGACTAGCGGGAGGGCCAGCGGAGACCCAGTACTTC	CASSWGLAGGPAETQYF
TRBV9	.	14	.	TRBJ1-5	TGTGCCAGCAGCGTAGACAGGTTGGGTCAGCCCCAGCATTTT	CASSVDRLGQPQHF
TRBV7-2	once	14	.	TRBJ2-6	TGTGCCAGCAGCTTAGCTACAGGGGCCAACGTCCTGACTTTC	CASSLATGANVLTF
TRBV4-1	.	15	TRBD1	TRBJ2-5	TGCGCCAGCAGCCAAGGGACAGGGGGCGGAGAGACCCAGTACTTC	CASSQGTGGGETQYF
TRBV7-3	.	14	.	TRBJ2-3	TGTGCCAGCAGCTTAAACGCTAACACAGATACGCAGTATTTT	CASSLNANTDTQYF
TRBV7-2	.	14	.	TRBJ1-1	TGTGCCAGCAGCCCGCAGGGTGGGAACACTGAAGCTTTCTTT	CASSPQGGNTEAFF
TRBV5-1	.	17	TRBD1	TRBJ1-5	TGCGCCAGCAGCCAACAGGGGATTCCCGTTCGTTGGCAGCCCCAGCATTTT	CASSQQGIPVRWQPQHF
TRBV5-1	.	15	.	TRBJ2-5	TGCGCCAGCAGCTCCGAGGGCTTTTCCAGCGAGACCCAGTACTTC	CASSSEGFSSETQYF
TRBV6-1	.	15	.	TRBJ1-4	TGTGCCAGCAGTGGGATGGGGGGTCTAAATGAAAAACTGTTTTTT	CASSGMGGLNEKLFF
TRBV28	.	20	TRBD2	TRBJ2-7	TGTGCCAGCAGTAAGACCTTACTAGCGGGAGGAGCTTCCAGATTCTACGAGCAGTACTTC	CASSKTLLAGGASRFYEQYF
TRBV27	.	15	TRBD1	TRBJ1-2	TGTGCCAGCAGTCCGGAGGGGACAGGTGGCTCTGGCTACACCTTC	CASSPEGTGGSGYTF
TRBV5-1	.	15	.	TRBJ1-1	TGCGCCAGCAGCTTGTCAACAGGGTCGGAAACTGAAGCTTTCTTT	CASSLSTGSETEAFF
TRBV7-9	.	16	TRBD1	TRBJ2-7	TGTGCCAGCAGCTCCTCGTGGACAGGGAGCTCCTACGAGCAGTACTTC	CASSSSWTGSSYEQYF
TRBV7-7	once	16	TRBD1	TRBJ2-5	TGTGCTAGCAGCCCAAGGACAGGGATGATGTTGGAGACCCAGTACTTC	CASSPRTGMMLETQYF
TRBV6-5	.	12	TRBD1	TRBJ1-1	TGTGCCAGCAGTTACCGGACAGGGCAAGCTTTCTTT	CASSYRTGQAFF
TRBV5-4	.	17	.	TRBJ2-2	TGTGCCAGCAGCTTGGACCGTCGGGGACAGAACACCGGGGAGCTGTTTTTT	CASSLDRRGQNTGELFF
TRBV28	.	14	.	TRBJ2-7	TGTGCCAGCGGCTTCGGGGAAGTTAGGTTCGGGCAGTACTTC	CASGFGEVRFGQYF
TRBV13	.	14	TRBD1	TRBJ2-7	TGTGCCAGCAGATCAACAGGGGGCATGTACGAGCAGTACTTC	CASRSTGGMYEQYF
TRBV6-5	.	13	.	TRBJ2-7	TGTGCCAGCAGTCCAAGGACAGCCTACGAGCAGTACTTC	CASSPRTAYEQYF